Each of the 8 T cell receptor beta chains below was sequenced from the same sample in a study of metastatic and nonmetastatic thyroid tumors. TCRdb reprocessed the PCR reads via MiXCR. The repertoire consists of about 39,000 clones, with about 20% occurring once and the leading ten covering approximately 14%. Not a single patient had been given any form of treatment at any point before undergoing thyroid surgery. Sequencing used tumor tissue. The receptors originated from a female donor with papillary thyroid cancer or a benign thyroid nodule (not recorded which). Some clones in this sample may be carry-over from other donors' samples.

This clone was observed many times. V gene TRBV10-2 combines with J gene TRBJ1-4; D possibly corresponds to TRBD1 (5 bases). CDR3 size: 14 residues. CDR1 WSHSY and CDR2 SAAADI come from the germline V gene. Trimming left V 6 bases short and J 7 bases short, with 15 bases between. The CDR3 nucleotides are TGCGCCAGCAGGGCGCCAGGGTTTGGTGAAAAACTGTTTTTT. Protein: CASRAPGFGEKLFF.

This chain connects TRBV5-1 to TRBJ2-7, with D possibly being TRBD1 (6 bases). Trimming pared 2 bases from V and 5 bases from J, leaving 17 bases between. This CDR3 spans 15 amino acids. Germline CDR1 is SGHRS and CDR2 is YFSETQ. CDR3 nucleotide sequence: TGCGCCAGCAGCTTTCGATTGGACAGTATGGACGAGCAGTACTTC. Translation gives CASSFRLDSMDEQYF.

In this sample, this clone turned up many times. The rearrangement links TRBV25-1 to TRBJ1-6; D unclear. Trimming cost V 4 bases and J 17 bases, with 15 bases left between them. Germline loops: CDR1 MGHDK, CDR2 SYGVNS. CDR3 length equals 12 residues. CDR3: CASSGAQPQVHF. The CDR3 DNA is TGTGCCAGCAGTGGGGCACAGCCCCAAGTCCACTTT.

The chain uses TRBV6-5 and TRBJ2-7; 10 bases map to TRBD2. The CDR3 is 16 residues long. The germline V gene has CDR1 MNHEY and CDR2 SVGAGI. V lost 0 bases to trimming and J lost 9 bases; unmatched junction nucleotides: 11. In DNA form, the CDR3 reads TGTGCCAGCAGTTACTCGAACTCACTAGCGGGGACTCCGCAGTACTTC. Amino acids: CASSYSNSLAGTPQYF.

Ten or more counts support this clone. The chain uses TRBV20-1 and TRBJ2-5; D might be TRBD1 (6 bases). V was pared by 5 bases and J by 1 base, with 11 bases between. This CDR3 contains 13 residues. Germline CDR1 is DFQATT and CDR2 is SNEGSKA (reference sequence). CDR3 DNA: TGCAGTGCTCCTATGGACAGCCAAGAGACCCAGTACTTC. Its protein is CSAPMDSQETQYF.

About this clone: A much larger clone lies a single base off, so this may be a read error. V usage is TRBV11-3 and J usage is TRBJ2-3; D remains ambiguous. The germline V and J ends were trimmed by 1 base and 2 bases, with 10 bases remaining between them. This CDR3 region has 15 residues. Germline-derived CDR1 and CDR2 are SGHNT and YENEEA. The CDR3: CASSLGACLTDTQYF. In DNA, the CDR3 is TGTGCCAGCAGCTTAGGAGCGTGTCTCACAGATACGCAGTATTTT.

At least ten counts were recorded for this clone. Other nucleotide sequences in the sample specify the same CDR3. CDR3 nucleotides: TGTGCCAGCAGTCGCGCCGGGACCCCGGGTGGCGGGGAGCTGTTTTTT. It yields the protein CASSRAGTPGGGELFF. The chain carries TRBV6-1 and TRBJ2-2; the D gene could be TRBD1 or TRBD2 (5 bases each). Germline-derived CDR1 and CDR2 are MNHNS and SASEGT. Between the trimmed V and J ends, which lost 5 bases and 7 bases, there was a span of 20 bases. This CDR3 region has 16 residues.

This clone is categorized as medium-sized. V is TRBV27 and J is TRBJ2-2; 8 bases line up with TRBD1. Looked up from germline, CDR1 is MNHEY and CDR2 is SMNVEV (reference sequence). The CDR3 sequence is 14 residues long. V trimming: 8 bases; J trimming: 5 bases; junction bases outside the gene matches: 7. CDR3 sequence: CASGHYRGTGELFF. CDR3 DNA: TGTGCCAGCGGCCACTACAGGGGGACCGGGGAGCTGTTTTTT.